The 3 T cell receptor beta chains listed next were all sequenced from one sample in a study of T cells in Graves' hyperthyroidism and ophthalmopathy. Template material for amplifying TCR beta CDR3 regions consisted of RNA transcripts. HTBI primers were used for first-round RT-PCR of the TCR CDR3. Each CDR3 protein gets one entry after TCRdb re-called the multiplex PCR reads with MiXCR. The sample contains about 420,000 distinct CDR3 sequences, about an eighth of which appear only once. Material for sequencing was blood. The receptor source for this set is a woman younger than 35 with Graves' hyperthyroidism.

This clonotype has at least ten counts. The chain combines TRBV7-6 with TRBJ2-3; 7 nucleotides match TRBD2. CDR3 length: 15 residues. Germline values: CDR1 SGHVS, CDR2 FNYEAQ. Trimming took 3 bases from V and 2 from J; bases not matched to a gene: 5. DNA for the CDR3: TGTGCCAGCAGCTTTGGCGGGAGCTACACAGATACGCAGTATTTT. It translates to CASSFGGSYTDTQYF.

V is TRBV20-1 and J is TRBJ2-7; perhaps TRBD1 as D (6 bases). The CDR3 is 12 residues long. Per the germline V gene, CDR1 is DFQATT and CDR2 is SNEGSKA (reference sequence). The V gene lost 8 bases and the J gene lost 2 bases, with 13 bases spanning the gap. The DNA for the CDR3 is TGCAGTACTAAACAGGGACCCTACGAGCAGTACTTC. Amino acids: CSTKQGPYEQYF.

The chain uses TRBV4-1 and TRBJ2-1, with 10 bases matching TRBD2. The CDR3 covers 16 residues. Germline V gene data show CDR1 as MGHRA and CDR2 as YSYEKL. Unmatched junction bases numbered 6, after V lost 4 bases and J lost 3 bases. DNA of the CDR3: TGCGCCAGCAGCCGATTTCTAGCGGGAGTCTACAATGAGCAGTTCTTC. Protein product: CASSRFLAGVYNEQFF.